The 19 T cell receptor beta chains below all came from one sample that was sequenced in a study of post-analysis software for immune sequencing data (dated by TCRdb to between 2015 and 2017). What the authors observed across the whole study: Significantly higher frequencies in patients than in controls were found for roughly five TRBV segments, including TRBV5-6, TRBV5-1 and TRBV20-1.

Libraries were built with PCR. The run used an Illumina HiSeq 2500. Unique molecular identifiers were incorporated into TCR beta cDNA libraries to reduce PCR and sequencing biases. TCRdb ran its own pipeline on the public reads, namely fastp trimming at Q25 and MiXCR clone calling, and kept in-frame beta chains. Merged by CDR3 protein, the rows form single entries marked with the most common genes and DNA. For this sample there are approximately 630,000 distinct CDR3 sequences; approximately 59% appear just once. About 10% of the sample comes from the top ten. Antigen specificity for these receptors is unknown. Material: blood. The receptors were gathered from a girl aged 2 to 9 with multiple sclerosis.

The sample holds a few counts of this clonotype. The V call is TRBV20-1, the J call TRBJ1-1; D may be TRBD1 (5 bases). The germline V and J ends were trimmed by 1 base and 8 bases, with 14 bases remaining between them. The CDR3 loop spans 13 amino acids. The germline V gene has CDR1 DFQATT and CDR2 SNEGSKA (reference sequence). CDR3 sequence: CSARVDDWGEAFF. CDR3 in DNA: TGCAGTGCTAGAGTGGATGATTGGGGCGAAGCTTTCTTT.

V usage is TRBV6-6 and J usage is TRBJ2-3, with D perhaps TRBD2 (5 bases). The V and J ends lost 4 bases and 2 bases respectively, with 10 bases between them. The CDR3 is 14 residues long. The V gene's germline CDR1 is MNHNY and CDR2 SVGAGI (reference sequence). CDR3 protein: CASSSEGATDTQYF. CDR3 DNA: TGTGCCAGCAGTTCAGAGGGAGCCACAGATACGCAGTATTTT.

This clonotype was counted a few times. The chain links TRBV18 to TRBJ2-1; perhaps D is TRBD1 or TRBD2 (6 bases each). Germline lookup yields CDR1 KGHSH and CDR2 LQKENI. Deletions cut 1 base from V and 5 bases from J, with 18 bases between. CDR3 length: 17 amino acids. CDR3 nucleotides: TGTGCCAGCTCACCACTCTTCGGACTACCAGGGGACAATGAGCAGTTCTTC. Its translation: CASSPLFGLPGDNEQFF.

V gene TRBV7-9 combines with J gene TRBJ1-2, with no clear D. Looked up from germline, CDR1 is SEHNR and CDR2 is FQNEAQ (reference sequence). CDR3 length equals 14 residues. Trimming took off 2 bases at V and 4 bases at J, with 11 bases between the two ends. DNA of the CDR3: TGTGCCAGCAGCTTATCCAGTTCAGTCTATGGCTACACCTTC. Amino acid sequence: CASSLSSSVYGYTF.

The CDR3 protein is CASSLELRSRGRISGYTF. CDR3 coding DNA: TGTGCCAGCAGCTTAGAACTACGGAGCAGGGGACGGATCTCTGGCTACACCTTC. The rearrangement links TRBV7-2 to TRBJ1-2, with a possible D match to TRBD1 (6 bases). Trimming left V 1 base short and J 7 bases short, with 25 bases between. Germline V gene data show CDR1 as SGHTA and CDR2 as FQGNSA. The CDR3 has 18 amino acids. Based on the CDR3 plus reference TRBV7-2 and TRBJ1-2, the full variable domain is GAGVSQSPSNKVTEKGKDVELRCDPISGHTALYWYRQSLGQGLEFLIYFQGNSAPDKSGLPSDRFSAERTGGSVSTLTIQRTQQEDSAVYLCASSLELRSRGRISGYTFGSGTRLTVV.

The chain is built from TRBV7-9 and TRBJ2-3, with 12 bases lining up with TRBD2. The V segment lost 4 bases and the J segment 2 bases; nucleotides outside the gene matches: 7. CDR1 is SEHNR, CDR2 FQNEAQ, per germline (reference sequence). The CDR3 is made up of 17 amino acids. The CDR3 region has the DNA TGTGCCAGCAGCTCCAAACGACTAGCGGGAGTCACAGATACGCAGTATTTT. Translating it yields CASSSKRLAGVTDTQYF.

This clonotype was detected once. V usage is TRBV5-1 and J usage is TRBJ1-1; D remains ambiguous. Germline V gives CDR1 SGHRS, CDR2 YFSETQ. The V gene lost 4 bases and the J gene lost 4 bases, with 14 bases spanning the gap. This CDR3 region has 14 residues. The CDR3 bases are TGCGCCAGCAGCCTTCAGAATTTGGGCACTGAAGCTTTCTTT. Translated: CASSLQNLGTEAFF.

The chain combines TRBV20-1 with TRBJ2-6, with D perhaps matching TRBD1 or TRBD2 (6 bases each). This CDR3 spans 20 amino acids. Germline V lookup: CDR1 DFQATT, CDR2 SNEGSKA (reference sequence). V shed 0 bases and J shed 0 bases, with 21 bases lying between them. CDR3: CSARDLRGAGGISGANVLTF. In DNA, the CDR3 is TGCAGTGCTAGAGATTTGAGGGGGGCTGGTGGTATCTCTGGGGCCAACGTCCTGACTTTC.

The chain recombines TRBV20-1 with TRBJ2-5; a possible D gene is TRBD2 (5 bases). Between the trimmed V and J ends, which lost 3 bases and 4 bases, there was a span of 9 bases. The CDR3 extends over 12 amino acids. Germline V gene lookup returns CDR1 DFQATT and CDR2 SNEGSKA (reference sequence). The CDR3 sequence is CSASQEGETQYF. The CDR3 coding sequence is TGCAGTGCTAGCCAAGAGGGAGAGACCCAGTACTTC.

Written as DNA, the CDR3 is TGTGCCATCTGGGAGGGGAGAGCCAATCAGCCCCAGCATTTT. Translation: CAIWEGRANQPQHF. The V and J genes are TRBV10-3 and TRBJ1-5; perhaps TRBD1 as D (5 bases). The CDR3 contains 14 residues. V was shortened by 8 bases and J by 3 bases, with 14 bases between the two germline ends. CDR1 and CDR2 from the germline V gene are ENHRY and SYGVKD.

The chain has TRBV4-2 and TRBJ2-5; 9 bases agree with TRBD2. J was trimmed by 6 bases and V by 0 bases; bases with no gene match: 14. Germline V gene sequence: CDR1 LGHNA, CDR2 YNFKEQ. This CDR3 is 18 amino acids long. The CDR3, as DNA: TGTGCCAGCAGCCAAGATTTAGGCGGGGGGGCCGGAGTGAAGACCCAGTACTTC. Its protein is CASSQDLGGGAGVKTQYF.

V gene TRBV9 combines with J gene TRBJ2-1; 11 bases line up with TRBD2. The CDR3 has 16 residues. Looked up from germline, CDR1 is SGDLS and CDR2 is YYNGEE. V shed 3 bases, J shed 8 bases, and the junction held 10 bases outside the gene matches. The CDR3 protein is CASSGGGTSGDHEQFF. CDR3 in DNA: TGTGCCAGCAGCGGGGGCGGGACTAGCGGCGATCATGAGCAGTTCTTC.

The rearrangement uses TRBV5-1 and TRBJ2-1, with D perhaps matching TRBD1 (6 bases). The CDR3 has 13 residues. Germline-derived CDR1 and CDR2 are SGHRS and YFSETQ. Trimming pared 2 bases from V and 8 bases from J, leaving 11 bases between. CDR3 sequence: CASSFKQGYEQFF. In nucleotides, the CDR3 is TGCGCCAGCAGCTTTAAACAGGGCTATGAGCAGTTCTTC.

This clonotype was seen more than once but under ten times. The chain couples TRBV7-3 to TRBJ2-4; unclear D gene. CDR1 is SGHTA and CDR2 is FQGTGA in the germline V gene. The ends were cut back, 2 bases at V and 6 bases at J, with 8 bases in the middle. The CDR3 has 13 residues. The chain's CDR3 is CASSLQAGNIQYF. CDR3 nucleotide sequence: TGTGCCAGCAGCTTACAGGCAGGAAACATTCAGTACTTC.

The count of this clonotype is one. The chain couples TRBV7-9 to TRBJ2-1; 7 nucleotides line up with TRBD1. The CDR3 spans 18 residues. The germline V gene has CDR1 SEHNR and CDR2 FQNEAQ (reference sequence). Germline trimming cut 2 bases from V and 4 bases from J; bases unmatched to any gene: 14. CDR3 protein: CASSLSLSRDRKYNEQFF. The CDR3 region has the DNA TGTGCCAGCAGCTTATCCCTCTCCAGGGACAGAAAATACAATGAGCAGTTCTTC.

The chain joins TRBV7-2 to TRBJ1-2; tentatively, D is TRBD1 (5 bases). Germline V gives CDR1 SGHTA, CDR2 FQGNSA. V was trimmed by 2 bases and J by 2 bases, leaving 6 bases between them. This CDR3 has 13 amino acids. CDR3 residues: CASSLRQNYGYTF. CDR3 nucleotide sequence: TGTGCCAGCAGCTTAAGACAGAACTATGGCTACACCTTC. Filled out from reference TRBV7-2 and TRBJ1-2, the complete variable domain reads GAGVSQSPSNKVTEKGKDVELRCDPISGHTALYWYRQSLGQGLEFLIYFQGNSAPDKSGLPSDRFSAERTGGSVSTLTIQRTQQEDSAVYLCASSLRQNYGYTFGSGTRLTVV.

In this sample, this clonotype turned up a few times. The V call is TRBV4-1, the J call TRBJ2-1, with D tentatively TRBD1 (6 bases). The CDR3 sequence is 22 residues long. The V gene's germline CDR1 is MGHRA and CDR2 YSYEKL. Trimming cost V 0 bases and J 4 bases, with 31 bases left between them. CDR3 protein: CASSQDPVGEGGRGILYNEQFF. DNA for the CDR3: TGCGCCAGCAGCCAAGATCCCGTAGGGGAAGGCGGTAGGGGGATCCTATACAATGAGCAGTTCTTC.

There are a few counts of this clonotype. The chain employs TRBV20-1 and TRBJ2-5, with D perhaps matching TRBD1 (5 bases). CDR3 size: 12 residues. Per germline, CDR1 DFQATT and CDR2 SNEGSKA (reference sequence). The V end was cut by 5 bases, the J end by 1 base, with 8 bases between. The CDR3 DNA is TGCAGTGCTGGGGCAGCCCAAGAGACCCAGTACTTC. Its translation is CSAGAAQETQYF.

The V and J genes are TRBV20-1 and TRBJ2-5; 9 bases match TRBD1. This CDR3 has 15 residues. Germline-derived CDR1 and CDR2 are DFQATT and SNEGSKA (reference sequence). Losses at the gene ends were 3 bases for V and 4 bases for J; bases not matched to a gene: 9. In DNA form, the CDR3 reads TGCAGTGCTAGTACCGGGACAGGGCGAGGAGAGACCCAGTACTTC. Translated: CSASTGTGRGETQYF.